The 16 T cell receptor beta chains given below trace back to one sample, sequenced in a study of blood T cells in healthy people across ages. Using a J-beta primer mix together with a sample-barcoded 5' primer, a second PCR was run for roughly 6 to 12 cycles. TCRdb reanalysed the 5' RACE reads using MiXCR and keeps one entry per CDR3 protein. The data hold more than 1,000,000 distinct CDR3 sequences, with less than 25% observed a single time. These data are also associated with another study on T cells of mothers and their children.

The sample taken for sequencing was blood. These receptors were taken from a girl aged 2 to 9 in good health.

The chain combines TRBV11-1 with TRBJ2-1, with 8 bases identical to TRBD2. Per the germline V gene, CDR1 is SGHAT and CDR2 is FQDESV (reference sequence). The CDR3 has 16 residues. The junction had 10 bases not matched to a gene; V was cut back by 1 base and J by 8 bases. CDR3 in DNA: TGTGCCAGCAGCTTAGAACGGGGGGGGCCATTCCATGAGCAGTTCTTC. Amino acids: CASSLERGGPFHEQFF.

In the case of this clonotype: Germline is not matched at one junction end, which may reflect a read error. This chain links TRBV29-1 with TRBJ1-2; 7 bases match TRBD1. Germline assignment: CDR1 SQVTM and CDR2 ANQGSEA. The CDR3 totals 11 residues. The CDR3 nucleotides are TGCAGCGTTTCAGTCCGGGACAGACCCAACTTC. Its translation: CSVSVRDRPNF.

The genes are TRBV29-1 and TRBJ1-1; perhaps TRBD1 as D (5 bases). This CDR3 has 11 residues. CDR1 and CDR2 from the germline V gene are SQVTM and ANQGSEA. The V gene lost 7 bases and the J gene lost 4 bases, with 10 bases spanning the gap. In DNA form, the CDR3 reads TGCAGCGCCAGGGCCTGCACTGAAGCTTTCTTT. This encodes CSARACTEAFF.

There are a few counts of this clonotype. A junction end diverges from the germline sequence, so it may reflect a read error. The chain carries TRBV7-2 and TRBJ2-5, with D hard to call. The CDR3 is 11 residues long. Germline V gives CDR1 SGHTA, CDR2 FQGNSA. The CDR3 is CASKESDVELF. For the CDR3, the DNA is TGTGCCAGCAAAGAAAGTGATGTCGAGCTCTTC.

The sample holds a few counts of this clonotype. The chain employs TRBV5-1 and TRBJ1-4; possible D gene TRBD1, 5 bases. CDR3 length: 16 residues. CDR1 and CDR2 from the germline V gene are SGHRS and YFSETQ. V was cut by 0 bases and J by 8 bases, with 17 bases left in between. The CDR3, as DNA: TGCGCCAGCAGCTTGGCCAAAACAGGTGGAGGAGAAAAACTGTTTTTT. Translated: CASSLAKTGGGEKLFF.

This sequence joins TRBV5-1 and TRBJ2-5, with no clear D. Near its end, the DNA agrees better with TRBJ2-1, so the J call may be wrong. The CDR3 is 13 amino acids. Germline V gene lookup returns CDR1 SGHRS and CDR2 YFSETQ. CDR3 sequence (DNA): TGCGCCAGCAGAGGGATTTACCCCAATGAGCAGTTCTTC. Translating it yields CASRGIYPNEQFF.

This chain joins TRBV4-1 and TRBJ2-7; weak D call: TRBD2 (6 bases). Trimming removed 2 bases at V and 4 bases at J, with 12 bases between. This CDR3 has 14 amino acids. Germline V CDR1 and CDR2: MGHRA, YSYEKL. CDR3 in amino acids: CASSQSGTLYEQYF. The CDR3 DNA is TGCGCCAGCAGCCAATCCGGGACTTTATACGAGCAGTACTTC.

This clonotype has just a few counts. The CDR3 DNA reads as TGTGCCAGCACCCATGGGTTAGGGGGTGAAAAACTGTTTTTT. This encodes CASTHGLGGEKLFF. This rearrangement joins TRBV3-1 to TRBJ1-4, with D possibly TRBD1 on 6 matching bases. Deletions cut 7 bases from V and 7 bases from J, with 16 bases between. The germline V gene has CDR1 LGHDT and CDR2 YNNKEL (reference sequence). The CDR3 extends over 14 amino acids.

The V gene is TRBV29-1, the J gene TRBJ2-1, with D tentatively TRBD2 (6 bases). Germline-derived CDR1 and CDR2 are SQVTM and ANQGSEA. There are 15 residues in the CDR3. Trimming shortened V by 4 bases and J by 0 bases, and 13 bases separated the two germline ends. In nucleotides, the CDR3 is TGCAGCGTTGGCGCGGGACGGAGCTCCTACAATGAGCAGTTCTTC. This sequence encodes CSVGAGRSSYNEQFF.

As DNA, the CDR3 is TGCAGCGTTATGCGGGGGTCGGACAATGAGCAGTTCTTC. Translating gives CSVMRGSDNEQFF. The chain recombines TRBV29-1 with TRBJ2-5; 7 nucleotides agree with TRBD2. The tail of the sequence fits TRBJ2-1 better, so the J call may be wrong. There are 13 residues in the CDR3. The germline CDR1 and CDR2 sequences are SQVTM and ANQGSEA.

Details on this clonotype: No conserved phenylalanine or tryptophan is present at the end of the CDR3, so a read error is the likely explanation. The chain carries TRBV6-2 or TRBV6-3 and TRBJ1-6; TRBD1 matches at 7 bases. After removal of 3 bases from V and 11 bases from J, the junction contained 1 base not matched to a gene. CDR1 MNHEY and CDR2 SVGEGT come from the germline V gene. This CDR3 comprises 12 residues. Written as DNA, the CDR3 is TGTGCCAGCAGTTATGGGACAGCACCCCTCCACCTT. Translated, it gives CASSYGTAPLHL.

This clonotype occurred a few times. V gene TRBV20-1 combines with J gene TRBJ1-4; 7 bases line up with TRBD1. This CDR3 has 17 amino acids. J was trimmed by 0 bases and V by 1 base; bases with no gene match: 8. Germline V gene lookup returns CDR1 DFQATT and CDR2 SNEGSKA (reference sequence). The CDR3 DNA follows: TGCAGTGCTAGAGGTGGGACAGTTCCAACAACTAATGAAAAACTGTTTTTT. It specifies CSARGGTVPTTNEKLFF.

The chain uses TRBV10-1 and TRBJ2-1; maybe TRBD2 (6 bases). V shed 2 bases and J shed 5 bases, with 10 bases lying between them. CDR3 length equals 14 residues. Germline CDR1 is WNHNN and CDR2 is SYGVQD (reference sequence). The CDR3 bases are TGCGCCAGCAGTGAGATTGGGAGGAACAATGAGCAGTTCTTC. Amino acid sequence: CASSEIGRNNEQFF.

This clonotype was detected only a few times. CDR3 nucleotides: TGTGCCAGCTCACCACCGGGGACAAGCTATGGCTACACCTTC. Translated: CASSPPGTSYGYTF. This sequence joins TRBV18 and TRBJ1-2; perhaps TRBD1 as D (6 bases). The V and J ends lost 0 bases and 4 bases respectively, with 9 bases between them. Germline V gene lookup returns CDR1 KGHSH and CDR2 LQKENI. The CDR3 covers 14 residues.

The rearrangement uses TRBV29-1 and TRBJ2-5, with D maybe TRBD2 (5 bases). The CDR3 totals 15 residues. Trimming took 2 bases from V and 1 from J, leaving 14 bases between them. Germline assignment: CDR1 SQVTM and CDR2 ANQGSEA. The CDR3, as DNA: TGCAGCGTTGAAAAAGGACTTACCTTCCAAGAGACCCAGTACTTC. This translates into CSVEKGLTFQETQYF.

The chain has TRBV4-3 and TRBJ1-6, with 8 nucleotides matching TRBD1. The trim removed 3 bases at V and 11 bases at J, leaving 9 bases unmatched. CDR3 length: 15 amino acids. CDR1 LGHNA and CDR2 YSLEER come from the germline V gene. The DNA for the CDR3 is TGCGCCAGCAGCCAGAAGTCAGGGGGCTCGGCACCCCTCCACTTT. The encoded protein is CASSQKSGGSAPLHF.